This T cell receptor beta chain was documented in a study of shared clonotypes between healthy human individuals. As for the study in general: CD4 naive cells filled three plates per donor, CD4 memory three, CD8 naive two and CD8 memory one.

Donors were Caucasian adults residing in Nashville, Tennessee, USA. Remarks on this clone: Its specificity is unknown.

The CDR3 sequence is 13 residues long. The germline V and J ends were trimmed by 1 base and 7 bases, with 11 bases remaining between them. Germline V gives CDR1 GTSNPN, CDR2 SVGIG (reference sequence). Sequencing used immunoSEQ multiplex PCR; TCRdb keeps in-frame clones, though not all of them. The sample holds approximately 2.4 million clones, 90% to 96% seen once. Study-level points and caveats: Non-shared clonotypes had lower generation probabilities than clonotypes shared by all four sorted-subset donors.

This chain connects TRBV30 to TRBJ1-3, with a possible D match to TRBD1 (5 bases). The clonotype was recovered from a young man in good health. The sequencing input was naive CD4+ T cells sorted from blood. The subset denotes: CD45RA+ positively selected. The CDR3, as DNA: TGTGCCTGGAGTGAAGGGGAATCCAACACCATATATTTT. Its translation is CAWSEGESNTIYF. The full variable domain, rest sourced from reference TRBV30 and TRBJ1-3, is SQTIHQWPATLVQPVGSPLSLECTVEGTSNPNLYWYRQAAGRGLQLLFYSVGIGQISSEVPQNLSASRPQDRQFILSSKKLLLSDSGFYLCAWSEGESNTIYFGEGSWLTVV.